The T cell receptor (beta chain) under discussion was sequenced for a study of blood T cell repertoires in COVID-19. On the study more broadly: Researchers got acute and convalescent COVID-19 samples from the United States, Italy and Spain. The cDNA or gDNA used as material had been derived from T cells, B-cell-depleted T cells, or PBMCs.

CDR3 length: 18 amino acids. Measured with immunoSEQ multiplex PCR; TCRdb has only the in-frame clones, and not every one. Among roughly 100,000 clones listed, about 91% were seen once. The gene calls are TRBV21-1 and TRBJ2-5; the DNA was not compared with TRBD2, the D call given in the table. TRBV21-1 is termed a pseudogene. This TCR was sampled from a woman of 80 years or more with active COVID-19. Input material: peripheral blood. DNA for the CDR3: TGTGCCAGCAGCAAAGTCGTCCGACAGCCCCCGGGGGAAGAGACCCAGTACTTC. This encodes CASSKVVRQPPGEETQYF.